A selection of T cell receptor beta chains follows, all from one sample in a study of early T cells in non-severe SARS-CoV-2 infection. TCRdb passed the 5' RACE reads through MiXCR, listing each CDR3 protein once. In the table there are 35,000 to 45,000 distinct CDR3 sequences, less than 6.5% of which are singletons. The source material was whole blood, sampled at baseline. The origin of the receptors is an adult who was a healthcare worker with PCR-confirmed SARS-CoV-2 infection or an uninfected control (not recorded which). Each CDR3 is given with its conserved first and last residue. Each record gives: clone size, V gene, D gene, J gene, CDR3 protein, CDR3 DNA. A D gene is named only where the DNA matches it firmly. Only part of the rows carry a size: once, few, many, or a class if the clone is expanded.

many	TRBV2	-	TRBJ2-3	CASRKDTQYF	TGTGCCAGCAGGAAGGATACGCAGTATTTT
few	TRBV7-8	TRBD1	TRBJ1-2	CASSLMTGGHGYTF	TGTGCCAGCAGCTTAATGACAGGGGGACATGGCTACACCTTC
many	TRBV28	-	TRBJ2-3	CASLGQVGDTQYF	TGTGCCAGCCTGGGGCAGGTGGGCGATACGCAGTATTTT
-	TRBV3-1	-	TRBJ1-4	CASSQRIATNEKLFF	TGTGCCAGCAGCCAAAGGATAGCAACTAATGAAAAACTGTTTTTT
many	TRBV6-2/TRBV6-3	-	TRBJ2-3	CASSAMGTAADTQYF	TGTGCCAGCAGTGCGATGGGAACGGCAGCAGATACGCAGTATTTT
-	TRBV5-1	-	TRBJ1-2	CASSLRGNYGYTF	TGCGCCAGCAGCTTAAGGGGAAACTATGGCTACACCTTC
many	TRBV7-2	-	TRBJ2-1	CASSLESAAFLNEQFF	TGTGCCAGCAGCTTAGAGTCTGCAGCATTCCTCAATGAGCAGTTCTTC
few	TRBV5-1	TRBD2	TRBJ2-5	CASSLWTSGGQETQYF	TGCGCCAGCAGCTTGTGGACTAGCGGGGGGCAAGAGACCCAGTACTTC
many	TRBV30	-	TRBJ1-1	CAWRVAGLNTEAFF	TGTGCCTGGAGAGTCGCGGGACTGAACACTGAAGCTTTCTTT
many	TRBV6-2/TRBV6-3	TRBD2	TRBJ2-1	CASSLAGVSSYNEQFF	TGTGCCAGCAGCCTAGCGGGGGTCAGCTCCTACAATGAGCAGTTCTTC
many	TRBV5-1	-	TRBJ2-3	CASSLDGTSTDTQYF	TGCGCCAGCAGCCTGGACGGAACTAGCACAGATACGCAGTATTTT
many	TRBV7-2	-	TRBJ2-3	CASTLGDPSDTQYF	TGTGCCAGCACCCTGGGGGATCCGTCAGATACGCAGTATTTT
few	TRBV6-2/TRBV6-3	-	TRBJ1-2	CASSYTGDYGYTF	TGTGCCAGCAGTTACACCGGGGACTATGGCTACACCTTC
few	TRBV18	-	TRBJ1-1	CASSPYITGNTEAFF	TGTGCCAGCTCACCATACATTACAGGGAACACTGAAGCTTTCTTT
many	TRBV28	-	TRBJ2-6	CASSLAGYSGANVLTF	TGTGCCAGCAGTTTGGCAGGCTACTCTGGGGCCAACGTCCTGACTTTC
many	TRBV3-1	-	TRBJ2-7	CASSQEGTGFSYEQYF	TGTGCCAGCAGCCAAGAAGGCACCGGGTTTTCCTACGAGCAGTACTTC
few	TRBV7-8	-	TRBJ2-5	CASSYDPLVIGETQYF	TGTGCCAGCAGCTACGATCCACTAGTAATCGGGGAGACCCAGTACTTC
many	TRBV20-1	-	TRBJ2-5	CSATRTTQETQYF	TGCAGTGCTACCAGGACTACCCAAGAGACCCAGTACTTC
-	TRBV7-9	-	TRBJ2-4	CASSSEAGGVVKNIQYF	TGTGCCAGCAGCTCAGAGGCTGGAGGGGTCGTCAAAAACATTCAGTACTTC
many	TRBV19	-	TRBJ1-5	CASRRRTDSNQPQHF	TGTGCCAGTAGACGCAGGACGGATAGCAATCAGCCCCAGCATTTT
-	TRBV7-9	-	TRBJ2-7	CASSRDPLESYEQYF	TGTGCCAGCAGCCGTGATCCATTGGAGTCCTACGAGCAGTACTTC
many	TRBV27	-	TRBJ1-2	CASSLGGASIYGYTF	TGTGCCAGCAGCCTAGGGGGGGCGAGTATCTATGGCTACACCTTC
many	TRBV7-3	-	TRBJ1-1	CASSYSLNTEAFF	TGTGCCAGCAGCTATAGTCTCAACACTGAAGCTTTCTTT
many	TRBV5-1	-	TRBJ1-1	CASSLGRDGNTEAFF	TGCGCCAGCAGCTTGGGGCGGGATGGGAACACTGAAGCTTTCTTT
many	TRBV7-9	-	TRBJ1-6	CASSLGGINNSPLHF	TGTGCCAGCAGCTTAGGAGGAATTAACAATTCACCCCTCCACTTT
-	TRBV7-6	TRBD1	TRBJ2-7	CAIPGQGRTEQYF	TGTGCCATCCCGGGACAGGGGCGTACCGAGCAGTACTTC
many	TRBV12-3/TRBV12-4	-	TRBJ2-2	CASRSENTGELFF	TGTGCCAGCAGGTCAGAGAACACCGGGGAGCTGTTTTTT
many	TRBV5-4	-	TRBJ2-3	CASSLGSSTDTQYF	TGTGCCAGCAGCTTGGGCTCTAGCACAGATACGCAGTATTTT
many	TRBV20-1	TRBD2	TRBJ2-7	CSAPPLASGGTYEQYF	TGCAGTGCCCCACCCCTAGCTAGCGGGGGTACCTACGAGCAGTACTTC
many	TRBV20-1	TRBD1	TRBJ2-7	CSARTPQGIYEQYF	TGCAGTGCTAGAACCCCACAGGGGATCTACGAGCAGTACTTC
many	TRBV7-3	-	TRBJ1-2	CASSLNGAANYGYTF	TGTGCCAGCAGCTTAAATGGGGCGGCGAACTATGGCTACACCTTC
many	TRBV7-2	-	TRBJ2-1	CASSLGSRNNEQFF	TGTGCCAGCAGCTTAGGGTCTAGGAACAATGAGCAGTTCTTC
-	TRBV7-2	TRBD1	TRBJ2-5	CASSFSQGAETQYF	TGTGCCAGCAGCTTCTCACAGGGGGCAGAGACCCAGTACTTC
many	TRBV19	-	TRBJ2-1	CASSPLQYNEQFF	TGTGCCAGTAGTCCCCTTCAGTACAATGAGCAGTTCTTC